One TCR beta chain is described in this entry. Its antigen is unidentified. From the reads, TCRdb called clonotypes with MiXCR, one entry per CDR3 protein. In the table there are about 740,000 distinct CDR3 sequences, 35% to 45% of which are singletons. The data belong to a study of T cell repertoires in cytomegalovirus infection. Study overall: CMV infection and matching HLA type were both indicated by public TCR beta signatures.

The CDR3 totals 12 residues. From germline, CDR1 is SEHNR and CDR2 FQNEAQ (reference sequence). V was pared by 4 bases and J by 11 bases, with 9 bases between. Study-level points and caveats: Clonotype analysis showed dominance of the ex vivo response by HLA-C-restricted CMV-specific TCR beta clonotypes.

The receptor's source is a human donor in good health (CMV status not recorded). Some clones in this sample may be carry-over from other donors' samples. The sequencing input was PBMCs. This sequence joins TRBV7-9 and TRBJ1-6; D gene uncertain. CDR3 sequence (DNA): TGTGCCAGCAGCTATGGAGGACCACCCCTCCACTTT. It specifies CASSYGGPPLHF.